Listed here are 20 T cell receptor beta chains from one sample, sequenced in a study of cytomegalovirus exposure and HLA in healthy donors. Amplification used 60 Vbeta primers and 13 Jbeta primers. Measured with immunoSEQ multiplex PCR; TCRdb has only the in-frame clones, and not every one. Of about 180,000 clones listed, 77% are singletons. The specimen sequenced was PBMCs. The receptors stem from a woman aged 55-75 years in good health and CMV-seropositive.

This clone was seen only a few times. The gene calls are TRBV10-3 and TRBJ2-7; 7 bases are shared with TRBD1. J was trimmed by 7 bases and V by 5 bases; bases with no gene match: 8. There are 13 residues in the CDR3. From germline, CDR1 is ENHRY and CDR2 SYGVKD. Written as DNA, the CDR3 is TGTGCCATCAGTTCCCAGGGACAGCGGGAGCAGTACTTC. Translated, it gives CAISSQGQREQYF.

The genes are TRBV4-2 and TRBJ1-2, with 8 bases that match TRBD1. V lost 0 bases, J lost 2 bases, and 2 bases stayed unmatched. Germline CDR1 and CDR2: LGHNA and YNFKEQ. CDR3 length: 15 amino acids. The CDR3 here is CASSQDSGGNYGYTF. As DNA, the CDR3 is TGTGCCAGCAGCCAAGACTCAGGGGGCAACTATGGCTACACCTTC.

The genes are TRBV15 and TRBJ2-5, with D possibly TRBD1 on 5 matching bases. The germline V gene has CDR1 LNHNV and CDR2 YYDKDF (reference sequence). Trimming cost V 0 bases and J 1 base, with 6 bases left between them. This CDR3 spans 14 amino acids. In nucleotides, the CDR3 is TGTGCCACCAGCAGAGACCAGGGCCAAGAGACCCAGTACTTC. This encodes CATSRDQGQETQYF.

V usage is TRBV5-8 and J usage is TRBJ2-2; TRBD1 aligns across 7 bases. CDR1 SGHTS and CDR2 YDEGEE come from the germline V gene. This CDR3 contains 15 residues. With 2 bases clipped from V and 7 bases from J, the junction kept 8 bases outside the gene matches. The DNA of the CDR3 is TGTGCCAGCAGCTTCGAGGGGGCGGGCGTCGGGGAGCTGTTTTTT. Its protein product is CASSFEGAGVGELFF.

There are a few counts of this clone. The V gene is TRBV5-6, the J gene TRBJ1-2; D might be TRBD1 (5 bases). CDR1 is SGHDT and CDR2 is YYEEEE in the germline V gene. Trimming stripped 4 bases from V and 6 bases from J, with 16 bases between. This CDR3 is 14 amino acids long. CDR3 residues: CASSPWPGTDGYTF. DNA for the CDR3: TGTGCCAGCAGCCCGTGGCCGGGGACTGATGGCTACACCTTC. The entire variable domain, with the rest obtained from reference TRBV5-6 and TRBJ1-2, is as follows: DAGVTQSPTHLIKTRGQQVTLRCSPKSGHDTVSWYQQALGQGPQFIFQYYEEEERQRGNFPDRFSGHQFPNYSSELNVNALLLGDSALYLCASSPWPGTDGYTFGSGTRLTVV.

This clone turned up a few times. This chain's CDR3 is CASSQKVGEPLSLHF. The DNA for the CDR3 is TGCGCCAGCAGCCAAAAGGTCGGGGAGCCCTTATCCCTCCACTTT. The chain carries TRBV4-1 and TRBJ1-6; D is uncertain. Per germline, CDR1 MGHRA and CDR2 YSYEKL. This CDR3 is built from 15 residues. Trimming cost V 2 bases and J 14 bases, with 19 bases left between them.

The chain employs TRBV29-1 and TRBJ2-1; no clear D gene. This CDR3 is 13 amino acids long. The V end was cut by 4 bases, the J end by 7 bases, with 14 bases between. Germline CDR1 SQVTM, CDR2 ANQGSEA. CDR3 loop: CSVAASLANEQFF. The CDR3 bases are TGCAGCGTTGCGGCTAGTCTGGCGAATGAGCAGTTCTTC.

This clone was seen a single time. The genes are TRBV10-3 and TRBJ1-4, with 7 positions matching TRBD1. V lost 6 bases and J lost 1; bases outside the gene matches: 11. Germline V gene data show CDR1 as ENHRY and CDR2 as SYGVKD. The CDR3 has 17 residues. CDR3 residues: CAISRGARDVTNEKLFF. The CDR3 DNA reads TGTGCCATCAGCAGGGGGGCCAGGGATGTAACTAATGAAAAACTGTTTTTT.

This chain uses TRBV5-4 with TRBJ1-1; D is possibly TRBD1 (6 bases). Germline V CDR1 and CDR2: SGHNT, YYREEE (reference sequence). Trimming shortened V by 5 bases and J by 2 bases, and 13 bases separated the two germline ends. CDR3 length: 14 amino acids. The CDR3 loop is CASSLAGTNTEAFF. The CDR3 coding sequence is TGTGCCAGCAGTCTGGCCGGGACAAACACTGAAGCTTTCTTT.

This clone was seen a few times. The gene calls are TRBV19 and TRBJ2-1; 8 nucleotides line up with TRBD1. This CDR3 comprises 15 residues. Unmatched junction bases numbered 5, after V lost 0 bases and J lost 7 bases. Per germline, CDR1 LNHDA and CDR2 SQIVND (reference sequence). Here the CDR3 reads CASSIDLTGGNEQFF. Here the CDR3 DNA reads TGTGCCAGTAGTATAGATCTAACAGGGGGTAATGAGCAGTTCTTC.

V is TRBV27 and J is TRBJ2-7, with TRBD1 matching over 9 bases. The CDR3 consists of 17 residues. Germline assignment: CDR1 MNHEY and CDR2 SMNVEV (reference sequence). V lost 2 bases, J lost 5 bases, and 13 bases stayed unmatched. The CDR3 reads CASSLTPRGTGIHEQYF. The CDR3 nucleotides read TGTGCCAGCAGTTTAACCCCCCGTGGGACAGGGATCCACGAGCAGTACTTC.

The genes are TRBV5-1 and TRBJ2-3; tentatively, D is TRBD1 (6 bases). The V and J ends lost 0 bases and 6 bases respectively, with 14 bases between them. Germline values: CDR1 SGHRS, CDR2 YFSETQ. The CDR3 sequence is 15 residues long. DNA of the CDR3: TGCGCCAGCAGCTTGGGGGGACATCGGTCCGATACGCAGTATTTT. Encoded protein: CASSLGGHRSDTQYF.

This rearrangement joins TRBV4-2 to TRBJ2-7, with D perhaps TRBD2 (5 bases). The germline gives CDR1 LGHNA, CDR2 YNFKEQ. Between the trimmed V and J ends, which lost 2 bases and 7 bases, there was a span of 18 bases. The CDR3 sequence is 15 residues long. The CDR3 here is CASSQNRAHPGEQYF. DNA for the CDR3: TGTGCCAGCAGCCAAAACCGGGCCCACCCGGGGGAGCAGTACTTC.

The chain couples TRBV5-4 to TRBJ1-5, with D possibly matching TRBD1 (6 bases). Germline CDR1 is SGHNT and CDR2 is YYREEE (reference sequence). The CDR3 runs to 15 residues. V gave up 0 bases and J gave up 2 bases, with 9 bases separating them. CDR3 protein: CASSLAGAGNQPQHF. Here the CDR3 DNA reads TGTGCCAGCAGCTTGGCAGGGGCGGGCAATCAGCCCCAGCATTTT.

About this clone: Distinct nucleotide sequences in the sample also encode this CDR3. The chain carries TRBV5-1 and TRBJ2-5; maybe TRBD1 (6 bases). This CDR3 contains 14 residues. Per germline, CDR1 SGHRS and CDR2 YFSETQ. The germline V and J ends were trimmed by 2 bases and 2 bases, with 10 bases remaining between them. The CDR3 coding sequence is TGCGCCAGCAGCTTCAGGGGCCAGCAAGAGACCCAGTACTTC. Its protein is CASSFRGQQETQYF.

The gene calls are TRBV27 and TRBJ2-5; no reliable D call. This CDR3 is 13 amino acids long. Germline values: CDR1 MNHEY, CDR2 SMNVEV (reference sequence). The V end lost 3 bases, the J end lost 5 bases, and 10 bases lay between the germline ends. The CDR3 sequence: CASSFRLDETQYF. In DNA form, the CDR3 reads TGTGCCAGCAGTTTTAGGCTAGATGAGACCCAGTACTTC.

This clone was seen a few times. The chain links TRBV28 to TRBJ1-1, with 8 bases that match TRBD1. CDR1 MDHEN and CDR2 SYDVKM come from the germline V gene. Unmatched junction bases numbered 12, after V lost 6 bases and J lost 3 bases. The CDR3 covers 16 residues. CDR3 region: CASRPDRGVVYTEAFF. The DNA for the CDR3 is TGTGCCAGCAGACCCGACAGGGGAGTTGTATACACTGAAGCTTTCTTT.

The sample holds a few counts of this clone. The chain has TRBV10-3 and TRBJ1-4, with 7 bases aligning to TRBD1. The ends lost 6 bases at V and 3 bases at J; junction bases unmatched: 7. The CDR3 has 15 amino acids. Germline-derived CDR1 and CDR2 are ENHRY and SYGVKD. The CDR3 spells CAIRIGQAANEKLFF. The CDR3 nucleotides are TGTGCCATCAGAATAGGACAGGCTGCTAATGAAAAACTGTTTTTT.

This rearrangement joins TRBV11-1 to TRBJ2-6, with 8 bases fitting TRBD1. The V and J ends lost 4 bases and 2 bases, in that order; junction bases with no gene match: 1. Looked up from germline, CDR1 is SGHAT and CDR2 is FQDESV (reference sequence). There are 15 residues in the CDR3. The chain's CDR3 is CASSSQGAGANVLTF. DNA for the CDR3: TGTGCCAGCAGCTCACAGGGGGCTGGGGCCAACGTCCTGACTTTC. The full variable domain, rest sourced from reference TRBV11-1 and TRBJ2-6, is EAEVAQSPRYKITEKSQAVAFWCDPISGHATLYWYRQILGQGPELLVQFQDESVVDDSQLPKDRFSAERLKGVDSTLKIQPAELGDSAMYLCASSSQGAGANVLTFGAGSRLTVL.

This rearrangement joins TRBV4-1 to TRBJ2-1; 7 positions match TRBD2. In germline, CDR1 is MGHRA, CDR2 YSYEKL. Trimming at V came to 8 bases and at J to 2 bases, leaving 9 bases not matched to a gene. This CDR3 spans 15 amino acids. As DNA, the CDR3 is TGCGCCAGCGGCCCCGGGGGACTAACCTACAATGAGCAGTTCTTC. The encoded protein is CASGPGGLTYNEQFF.